This section outlines one T cell receptor beta chain sequence together with its context. Sequence at one end of the junction differs from germline and may be a read error. Researchers generated TCR beta cDNA from approximately 0.55 ug of total RNA, relying on a constant-region primer. Libraries for TCR beta were built through three nested multiplex PCR rounds, which together made up a slightly modified ARM-PCR procedure. Two initial PCR rounds of around 10 cycles each paired TRBV1-TRBV30 forward primers with a C-beta reverse primer. TCRdb recomputed calls from the multiplex PCR reads with MiXCR, one row per CDR3 protein. The table lists 200,000 or so distinct CDR3 sequences, about two thirds of them singletons, with 5.5% to 9% in the top ten. Unsorted whole blood served as the source of blood RNA, and germline DNA was extracted as well. Per germline, CDR1 SQVTM and CDR2 ANQGSEA. The CDR3 has 19 amino acids.

These data come from a study of tumor-infiltrating lymphocytes in primary liver carcinoma. V and J are TRBV29-1 and TRBJ2-6; D could derive from TRBD1 or TRBD2 (5 bases each). Source material: peripheral blood. This clonotype was sampled from an older woman with primary liver carcinoma and hepatitis B virus infection. The CDR3 bases are TGCAGGGTTGAAGCCCCCCCCGGGGTAGGGGATACTGGGGCCAGCGTCCTGACTTTC. As protein: CRVEAPPGVGDTGASVLTF.